Below, 8 T cell receptor beta chains from the same sample are listed, as sequenced in a study of blood T cell repertoires in COVID-19. Only in-frame clones appear in the TCRdb table, and some are missing; sequencing was by immunoSEQ multiplex PCR. The sample lists approximately 230,000 clones, approximately 88% occurring once. What was sequenced was peripheral blood. These receptors all come from a woman aged 25 to 39 with COVID-19, enrolled during active disease.

The V gene is TRBV29-1, the J gene TRBJ2-7; TRBD2 aligns across 10 bases. The V and J ends lost 3 bases and 1 base, in that order; junction bases with no gene match: 3. The CDR3 contains 14 residues. The germline V gene has CDR1 SQVTM and CDR2 ANQGSEA. For the CDR3, the DNA is TGCAGCGTTGACGAAGCGGGGGGGTCCTACGAGCAGTACTTC. This translates into CSVDEAGGSYEQYF.

The chain has TRBV11-1 and TRBJ2-7; TRBD1 matches at 8 bases. V dropped 4 bases and J dropped 3; count of bases not matched to a gene: 5. This CDR3 spans 14 amino acids. Germline CDR1 is SGHAT and CDR2 is FQDESV (reference sequence). The CDR3 nucleotides are TGTGCCAGCAGCTCGACAGGGACAGGCTACGAGCAGTACTTC. This codes for CASSSTGTGYEQYF.

The CDR3 coding sequence is TGTGCCTGGAGTGGTAGCGTGGCCACCGGGGAGCTGTTTTTT. This encodes CAWSGSVATGELFF. The J gene is TRBJ2-2, the V gene TRBV30; tentative D call: TRBD2 (5 bases). CDR1 and CDR2 from the germline V gene are GTSNPN and SVGIG (reference sequence). The CDR3 totals 14 residues. Trimming left V 1 base short and J 4 bases short, with 10 bases between.

This rearrangement joins TRBV15 to TRBJ2-5; no reliable D call. This CDR3 is built from 15 residues. The germline V and J ends were trimmed by 0 bases and 5 bases, with 13 bases remaining between them. Germline-derived CDR1 and CDR2 are LNHNV and YYDKDF (reference sequence). CDR3 sequence: CATSRDPPSVETQYF. The CDR3, as DNA: TGTGCCACCAGCAGAGATCCCCCATCGGTGGAGACCCAGTACTTC.

The chain couples TRBV19 to TRBJ2-1, with TRBD2 matching 13 bases. Germline assignment: CDR1 LNHDA and CDR2 SQIVND (reference sequence). CDR3 length: 18 residues. V lost 3 bases and J lost 6; bases outside the gene matches: 11. The CDR3 reads CASSIQSLTSGRGNEQFF. In DNA form, the CDR3 reads TGTGCCAGTAGTATTCAGTCCCTCACTAGCGGGAGGGGCAATGAGCAGTTCTTC.

The V gene is TRBV7-2, the J gene TRBJ1-2, with TRBD1 matching 9 bases. This CDR3 is 14 amino acids long. Germline V gene sequence: CDR1 SGHTA, CDR2 FQGNSA. With 5 bases clipped from V and 7 bases from J, the junction kept 8 bases outside the gene matches. The CDR3, as DNA: TGTGCCAGCAGCCAAGGGACAGGGCGGGTTGGCTACACCTTC. It translates to CASSQGTGRVGYTF. The variable domain in full, with the rest retrieved from reference TRBV7-2 and TRBJ1-2, is GAGVSQSPSNKVTEKGKDVELRCDPISGHTALYWYRQSLGQGLEFLIYFQGNSAPDKSGLPSDRFSAERTGGSVSTLTIQRTQQEDSAVYLCASSQGTGRVGYTFGSGTRLTVV.

V gene TRBV12-5 combines with J gene TRBJ1-2; D is ambiguous. V lost 6 bases and J lost 4, with 12 bases in between. This CDR3 comprises 13 residues. CDR1 is LGHNT, CDR2 FRNRAP, per germline. The CDR3 region has the DNA TGTGCTAGTGGAGAGGCGGCAGTCTATGGCTACACCTTC. Amino acid sequence: CASGEAAVYGYTF.

The chain combines TRBV12-3 or TRBV12-4 with TRBJ1-2, with 8 nucleotides matching TRBD1. With 6 bases clipped from V and 8 bases from J, the junction kept 5 bases outside the gene matches. This CDR3 has 12 amino acids. DNA of the CDR3: TGTGCCAGCAGATATGGACAGGGCGGCTACACCTTC. It translates to CASRYGQGGYTF.